The clone carrying this TCR beta chain was seen a single time. The sample originates from a study of blood T cell repertoires in COVID-19. Authors' methods: Quantification of nucleated cells was approximated via reference gene primer amplification. The data were produced by immunoSEQ multiplex PCR, yet TCRdb's version contains in-frame clones alone and is incomplete. V and J calls and clone size are those listed in that table; D and trimming were worked out from the DNA. The sample consists of roughly 250,000 clones, around 90% of them appearing once. Participants' own reports of clinical history determined their cohort assignment. The germline gives CDR1 SGHRS, CDR2 YFSETQ. The CDR3 consists of 14 residues. V was clipped by 3 bases and J by 7 bases; unmatched bases: 6.

The TCR originated in a woman in her 30s with acute COVID-19. This sequence joins TRBV5-1 and TRBJ2-2; 7 bases match TRBD1. Sequenced sample: PBMCs or T cells enriched from blood (not recorded which). The CDR3 nucleotides are TGCGCCAGCAGCTCCATGACAGGGATCGGGGAGCTGTTTTTT. This translates into CASSSMTGIGELFF.